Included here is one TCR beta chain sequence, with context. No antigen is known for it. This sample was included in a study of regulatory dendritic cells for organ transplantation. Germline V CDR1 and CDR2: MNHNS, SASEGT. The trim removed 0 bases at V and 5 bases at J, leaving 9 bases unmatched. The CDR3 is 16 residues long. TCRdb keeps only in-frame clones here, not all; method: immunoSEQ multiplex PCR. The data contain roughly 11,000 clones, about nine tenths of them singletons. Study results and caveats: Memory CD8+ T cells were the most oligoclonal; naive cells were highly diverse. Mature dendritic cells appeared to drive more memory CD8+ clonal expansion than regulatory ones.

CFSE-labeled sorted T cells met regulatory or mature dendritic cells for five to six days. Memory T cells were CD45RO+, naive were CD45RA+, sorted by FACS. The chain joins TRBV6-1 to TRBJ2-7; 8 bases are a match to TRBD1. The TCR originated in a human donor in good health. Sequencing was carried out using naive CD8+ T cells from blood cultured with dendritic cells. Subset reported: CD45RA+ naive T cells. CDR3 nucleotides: TGTGCCAGCAGTGAAGCGCACTGGACAGGGAGGCACGAGCAGTACTTC. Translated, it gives CASSEAHWTGRHEQYF.